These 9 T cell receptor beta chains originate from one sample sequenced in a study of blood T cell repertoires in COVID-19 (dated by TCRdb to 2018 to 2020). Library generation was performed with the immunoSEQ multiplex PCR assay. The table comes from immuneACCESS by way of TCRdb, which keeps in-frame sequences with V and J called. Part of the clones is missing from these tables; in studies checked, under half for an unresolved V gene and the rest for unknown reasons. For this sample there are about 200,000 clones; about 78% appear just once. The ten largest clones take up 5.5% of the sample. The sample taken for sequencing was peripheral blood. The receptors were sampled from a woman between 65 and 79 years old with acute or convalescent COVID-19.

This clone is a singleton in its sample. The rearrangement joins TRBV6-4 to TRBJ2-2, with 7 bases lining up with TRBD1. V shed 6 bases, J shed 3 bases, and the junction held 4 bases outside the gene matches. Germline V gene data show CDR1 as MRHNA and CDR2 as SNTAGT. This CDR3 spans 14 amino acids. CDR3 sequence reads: CASRLQGYTGELFF. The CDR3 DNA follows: TGTGCCAGCAGGCTACAGGGGTACACCGGGGAGCTGTTTTTT.

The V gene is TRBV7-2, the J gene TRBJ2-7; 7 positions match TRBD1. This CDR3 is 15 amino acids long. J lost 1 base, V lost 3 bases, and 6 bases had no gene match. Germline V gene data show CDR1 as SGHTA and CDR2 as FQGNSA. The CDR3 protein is CASSFQPGQSYEQYF. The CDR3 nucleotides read TGTGCCAGCAGCTTTCAGCCGGGACAGTCCTACGAGCAGTACTTC.

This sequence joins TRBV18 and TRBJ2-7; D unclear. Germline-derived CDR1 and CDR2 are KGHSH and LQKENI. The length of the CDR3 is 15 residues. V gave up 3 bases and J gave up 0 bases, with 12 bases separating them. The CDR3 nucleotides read TGTGCCAGCTCACCTAACCCACAGCTCTCCTACGAGCAGTACTTC. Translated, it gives CASSPNPQLSYEQYF.

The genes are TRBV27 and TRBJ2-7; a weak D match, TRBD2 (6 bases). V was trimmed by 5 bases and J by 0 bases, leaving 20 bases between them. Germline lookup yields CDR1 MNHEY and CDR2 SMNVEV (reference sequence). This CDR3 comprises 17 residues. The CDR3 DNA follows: TGTGCCAGCAGTCCCAATTCTCTAGCGACTAGCTCCTACGAGCAGTACTTC. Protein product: CASSPNSLATSSYEQYF.

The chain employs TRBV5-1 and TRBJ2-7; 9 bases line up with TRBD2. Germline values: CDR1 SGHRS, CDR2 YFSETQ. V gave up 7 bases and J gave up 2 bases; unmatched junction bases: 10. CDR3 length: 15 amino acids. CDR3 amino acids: CASAPLTSGTYEQYF. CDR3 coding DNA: TGCGCCAGCGCCCCTTTGACTAGCGGAACCTACGAGCAGTACTTC.

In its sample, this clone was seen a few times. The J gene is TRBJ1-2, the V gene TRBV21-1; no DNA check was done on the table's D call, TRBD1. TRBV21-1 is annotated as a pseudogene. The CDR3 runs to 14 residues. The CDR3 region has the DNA TGTGCCAGCATGTCCGGGACAGGGAGTTATGGCTACACCTTC. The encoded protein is CASMSGTGSYGYTF.

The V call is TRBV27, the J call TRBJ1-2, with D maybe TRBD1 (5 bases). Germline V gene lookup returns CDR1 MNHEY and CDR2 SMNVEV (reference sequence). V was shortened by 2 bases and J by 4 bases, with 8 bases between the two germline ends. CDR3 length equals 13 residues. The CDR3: CASSLGGIYGYTF. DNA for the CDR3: TGTGCCAGCAGTTTAGGGGGGATCTATGGCTACACCTTC.

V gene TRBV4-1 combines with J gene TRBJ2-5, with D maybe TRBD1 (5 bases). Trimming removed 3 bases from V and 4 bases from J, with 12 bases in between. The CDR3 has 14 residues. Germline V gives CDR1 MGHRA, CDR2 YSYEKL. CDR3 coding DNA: TGCGCCAGCAGCCAGCAGGGAATCCTAGAGACCCAGTACTTC. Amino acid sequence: CASSQQGILETQYF.

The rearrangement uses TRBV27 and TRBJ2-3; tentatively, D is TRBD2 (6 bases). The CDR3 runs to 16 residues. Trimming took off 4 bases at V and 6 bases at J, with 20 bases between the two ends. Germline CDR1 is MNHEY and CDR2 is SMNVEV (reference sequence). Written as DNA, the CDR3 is TGTGCCAGCAGTTCCGGGGGATGGGCGGCGCGCGATACGCAGTATTTT. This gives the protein CASSSGGWAARDTQYF.